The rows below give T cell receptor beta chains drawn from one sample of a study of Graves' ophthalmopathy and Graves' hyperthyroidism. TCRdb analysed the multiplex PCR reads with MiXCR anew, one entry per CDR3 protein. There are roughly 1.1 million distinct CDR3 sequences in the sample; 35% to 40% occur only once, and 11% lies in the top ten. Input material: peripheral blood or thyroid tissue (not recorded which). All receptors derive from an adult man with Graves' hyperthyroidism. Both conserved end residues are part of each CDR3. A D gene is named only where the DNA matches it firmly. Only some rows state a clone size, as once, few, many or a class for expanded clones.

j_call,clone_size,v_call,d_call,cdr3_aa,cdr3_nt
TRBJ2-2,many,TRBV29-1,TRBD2,CSVTGTSGSSGELFF,TGCAGCGTCACCGGGACTAGCGGGAGTTCCGGGGAGCTGTTTTTT
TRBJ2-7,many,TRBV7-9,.,CASSPQAYEQYF,TGTGCCAGCAGCCCCCAAGCCTACGAGCAGTACTTC
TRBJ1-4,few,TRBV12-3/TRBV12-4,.,CASTTGKEKLFF,TGTGCCAGCACCACAGGGAAAGAAAAACTGTTTTTT
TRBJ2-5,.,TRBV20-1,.,CSARDNQQAGETQYF,TGCAGTGCTAGAGACAATCAGCAAGCGGGAGAGACCCAGTACTTC
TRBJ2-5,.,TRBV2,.,CASLGPREETQYF,TGTGCCAGTCTGGGACCCCGGGAGGAGACCCAGTACTTC
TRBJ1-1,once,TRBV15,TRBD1,CATERDRENTEAFF,TGTGCCACCGAGAGGGACAGGGAGAACACTGAAGCTTTCTTT
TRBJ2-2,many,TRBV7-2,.,CASGQMNTGELFF,TGTGCCAGTGGACAGATGAACACCGGGGAGCTGTTTTTT
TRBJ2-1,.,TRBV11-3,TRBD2,CASSPGLADNEQFF,TGTGCCAGCAGTCCGGGACTAGCCGACAATGAGCAGTTCTTC
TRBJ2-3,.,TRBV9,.,CASSGPGVSTDTQYF,TGTGCCAGCAGCGGCCCCGGCGTTAGCACAGATACGCAGTATTTT
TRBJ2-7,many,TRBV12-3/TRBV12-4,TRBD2,CASSSGGPDEQYF,TGTGCCAGCTCGAGCGGGGGGCCAGACGAGCAGTACTTC
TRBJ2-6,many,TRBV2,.,CASSPDTGANVLTF,TGTGCCAGCAGTCCGGACACTGGGGCCAACGTCCTGACTTTC
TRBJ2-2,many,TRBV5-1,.,CASSLVLAGGELFF,TGCGCCAGCAGCTTGGTTTTAGCTGGCGGGGAGCTGTTTTTT